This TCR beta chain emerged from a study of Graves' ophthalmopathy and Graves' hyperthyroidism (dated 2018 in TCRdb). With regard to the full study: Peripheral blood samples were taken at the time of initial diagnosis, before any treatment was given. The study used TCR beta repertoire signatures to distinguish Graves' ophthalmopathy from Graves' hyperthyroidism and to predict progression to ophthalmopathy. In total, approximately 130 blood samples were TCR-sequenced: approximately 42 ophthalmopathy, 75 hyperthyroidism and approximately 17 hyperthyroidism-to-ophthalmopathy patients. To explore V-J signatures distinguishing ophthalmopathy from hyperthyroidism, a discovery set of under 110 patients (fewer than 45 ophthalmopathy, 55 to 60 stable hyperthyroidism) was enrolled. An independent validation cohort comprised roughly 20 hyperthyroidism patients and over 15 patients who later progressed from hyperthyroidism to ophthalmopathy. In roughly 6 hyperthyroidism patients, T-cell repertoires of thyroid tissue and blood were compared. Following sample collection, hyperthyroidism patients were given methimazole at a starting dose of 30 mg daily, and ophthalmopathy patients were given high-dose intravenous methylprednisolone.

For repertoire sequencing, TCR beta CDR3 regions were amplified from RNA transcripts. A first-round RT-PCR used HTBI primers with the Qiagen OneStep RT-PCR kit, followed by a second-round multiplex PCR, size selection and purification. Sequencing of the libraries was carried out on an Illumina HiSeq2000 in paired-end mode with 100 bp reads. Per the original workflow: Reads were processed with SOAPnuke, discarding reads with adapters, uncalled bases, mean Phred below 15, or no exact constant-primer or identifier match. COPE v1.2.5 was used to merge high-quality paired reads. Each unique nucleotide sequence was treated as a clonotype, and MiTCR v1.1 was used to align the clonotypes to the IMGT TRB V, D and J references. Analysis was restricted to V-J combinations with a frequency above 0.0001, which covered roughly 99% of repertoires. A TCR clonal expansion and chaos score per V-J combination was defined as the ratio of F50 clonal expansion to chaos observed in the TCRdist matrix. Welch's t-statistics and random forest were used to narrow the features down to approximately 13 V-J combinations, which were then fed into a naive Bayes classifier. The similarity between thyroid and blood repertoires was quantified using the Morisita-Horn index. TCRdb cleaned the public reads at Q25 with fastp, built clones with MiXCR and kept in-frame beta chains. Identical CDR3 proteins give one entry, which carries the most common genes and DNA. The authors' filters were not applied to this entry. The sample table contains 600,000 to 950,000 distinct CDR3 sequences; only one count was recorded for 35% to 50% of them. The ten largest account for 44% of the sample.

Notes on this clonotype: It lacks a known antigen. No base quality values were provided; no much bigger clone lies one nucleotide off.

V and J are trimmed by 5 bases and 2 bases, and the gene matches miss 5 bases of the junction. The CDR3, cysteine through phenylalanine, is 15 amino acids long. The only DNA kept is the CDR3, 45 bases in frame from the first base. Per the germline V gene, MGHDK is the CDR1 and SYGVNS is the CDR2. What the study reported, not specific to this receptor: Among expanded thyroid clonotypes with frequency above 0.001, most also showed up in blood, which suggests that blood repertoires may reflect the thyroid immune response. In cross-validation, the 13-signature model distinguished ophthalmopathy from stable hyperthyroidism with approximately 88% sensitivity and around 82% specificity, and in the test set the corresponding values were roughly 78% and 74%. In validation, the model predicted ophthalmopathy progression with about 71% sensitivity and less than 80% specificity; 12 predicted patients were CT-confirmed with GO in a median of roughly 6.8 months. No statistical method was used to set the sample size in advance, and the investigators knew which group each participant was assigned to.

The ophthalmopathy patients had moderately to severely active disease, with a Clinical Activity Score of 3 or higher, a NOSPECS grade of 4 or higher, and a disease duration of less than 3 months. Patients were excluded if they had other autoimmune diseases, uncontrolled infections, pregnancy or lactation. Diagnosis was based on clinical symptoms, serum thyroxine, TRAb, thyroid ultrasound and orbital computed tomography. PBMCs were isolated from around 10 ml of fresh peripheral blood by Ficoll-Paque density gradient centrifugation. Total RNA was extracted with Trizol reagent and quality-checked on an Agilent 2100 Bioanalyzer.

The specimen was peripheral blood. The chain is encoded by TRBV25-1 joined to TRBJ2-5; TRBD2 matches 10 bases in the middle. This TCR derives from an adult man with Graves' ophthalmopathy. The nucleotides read TGTGCCAGCAGTCCGCCACTAGCGGGGCAAGAGACCCAGTACTTC. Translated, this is CASSPPLAGQETQYF. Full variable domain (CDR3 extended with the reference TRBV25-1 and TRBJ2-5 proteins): EADIYQTPRYLVIGTGKKITLECSQTMGHDKMYWYQQDPGMELHLIHYSYGVNSTEKGDLSSESTVSRIRTEHFPLTLESARPSHTSQYLCASSPPLAGQETQYFGPGTRLLVL.